Following are 25 T cell receptor beta chains from one sample sequenced in a study of T cell responses to AZD1222 COVID-19 vaccine. The method was immunoSEQ multiplex PCR; TCRdb's version includes in-frame clones alone and lacks a portion of them. The sample includes roughly 200,000 clones, over 80% of them seen just once. The source material was peripheral blood, sampled 28 days after the second dose of the MenACWY control vaccine. The origin of the receptors is an adult who received the MenACWY meningococcal vaccine as a control.

The V and J genes are TRBV19 and TRBJ2-5, with D possibly TRBD2 on 6 matching bases. Germline loops: CDR1 LNHDA, CDR2 SQIVND (reference sequence). Trimming left V 4 bases short and J 1 base short, with 19 bases between. The CDR3 has 17 amino acids. CDR3 residues: CASSKPPRGGAQETQYF. In DNA, the CDR3 is TGTGCCAGTAGTAAACCTCCTAGGGGCGGGGCCCAAGAGACCCAGTACTTC.

J is TRBJ1-5 and V is TRBV7-8; TRBD1 matches 7 bases. The V gene's germline CDR1 is SGHVS and CDR2 FQNEAQ. This CDR3 is built from 16 residues. Losses at the gene ends were 2 bases for V and 1 base for J; bases not matched to a gene: 5. CDR3 region: CASSLSSRGSNQPQHF. In nucleotides, the CDR3 is TGTGCCAGCAGCTTATCCTCCAGGGGGAGCAATCAGCCCCAGCATTTT.

The V call is TRBV6-2 or TRBV6-3, the J call TRBJ1-5, with D possibly being TRBD1 (5 bases). Germline CDR1 is MNHEY and CDR2 is SVGEGT. The length of the CDR3 is 16 residues. Trimming pared 6 bases from V and 1 base from J, leaving 16 bases between. CDR3 region: CASSPERGGSNQPQHF. CDR3 in DNA: TGTGCCAGCAGCCCTGAAAGGGGAGGAAGCAATCAGCCCCAGCATTTT.

The chain links TRBV18 to TRBJ2-1, with a tentative D call TRBD1 (5 bases). The V gene lost 3 bases and the J gene lost 5 bases, with 23 bases spanning the gap. The length of the CDR3 is 18 residues. From germline, CDR1 is KGHSH and CDR2 LQKENI. The CDR3 sequence: CASSPPPKVRANDNEQFF. As DNA, the CDR3 is TGTGCCAGCTCACCGCCTCCGAAAGTCAGGGCTAACGACAATGAGCAGTTCTTC.

The DNA for the CDR3 is TGTGCCAGCTCACCTCCACAGGGGGATACGCAGTATTTT. It encodes CASSPPQGDTQYF. The chain links TRBV18 to TRBJ2-3; 7 nucleotides align to TRBD1. The germline V gene has CDR1 KGHSH and CDR2 LQKENI. This CDR3 spans 13 amino acids. J gave up 6 bases and V 3 bases, and 3 bases lay outside the gene matches.

This clone was found once. The chain has TRBV19 and TRBJ1-2; D remains unclear. This CDR3 comprises 16 residues. The germline CDR1 and CDR2 sequences are LNHDA and SQIVND (reference sequence). With 2 bases removed from V and 0 bases from J, the gap between germline ends came to 13 bases. CDR3 protein: CASSITGRGANYGYTF. CDR3 DNA: TGTGCCAGTAGTATAACTGGACGAGGCGCTAACTATGGCTACACCTTC.

This chain joins TRBV2 and TRBJ1-3, with no clear D. Trimming took 5 bases from V and 4 from J, leaving 12 bases between them. CDR3 length: 14 amino acids. Germline V CDR1 and CDR2: SNHLY, FYNNEI. The CDR3 DNA follows: TGTGCCAGCAGTAAGGCGGGAGGAGGAAACACCATATATTTT. Its translation: CASSKAGGGNTIYF.

The V call is TRBV5-1, the J call TRBJ1-1; D possibly corresponds to TRBD1 (5 bases). The CDR3 runs 15 residues. V was clipped by 2 bases and J by 2 bases, with 13 bases between them. CDR1 and CDR2 from the germline V gene are SGHRS and YFSETQ. CDR3 DNA sequence: TGCGCCAGCAGCTTATCCGGGGCCTACAACACTGAAGCTTTCTTT. This codes for CASSLSGAYNTEAFF. The full variable domain, completed using reference TRBV5-1 and TRBJ1-1, is KAGVTQTPRYLIKTRGQQVTLSCSPISGHRSVSWYQQTPGQGLQFLFEYFSETQRNKGNFPGRFSGRQFSNSRSEMNVSTLELGDSALYLCASSLSGAYNTEAFFGQGTRLTVV.

This chain links TRBV3-1 (or the pseudogene TRBV3-2) with TRBJ1-2; D remains unclear. The CDR3 length is 13 residues. Germline loops: CDR1 LGHDT, CDR2 YNNKEL (reference sequence). Trimming left V 1 base short and J 3 bases short, with 6 bases between. The CDR3 region has the DNA TGTGCCAGCAGCCAAGTGGCAGACTATGGCTACACCTTC. As protein: CASSQVADYGYTF.

This clone was detected only a few times. This chain connects TRBV4-2 to TRBJ1-1; no definite D call. The CDR3 is 14 amino acids. Trimming removed 0 bases from V and 13 bases from J, with 18 bases in between. In germline, CDR1 is LGHNA, CDR2 YNFKEQ. Here the CDR3 reads CASSQDGRSKAGFF. Written as DNA, the CDR3 is TGTGCCAGCAGCCAAGATGGTCGGAGTAAGGCTGGTTTCTTT.

The rearrangement links TRBV7-2 to TRBJ1-1; D not certain. Trimming took 0 bases from V and 10 from J, leaving 15 bases between them. The length of the CDR3 is 14 residues. Germline CDR1 reads SGHTA; CDR2 reads FQGNSA. CDR3 protein: CASSLAEAGRGAFF. In DNA, the CDR3 is TGTGCCAGCAGCTTAGCAGAAGCAGGAAGAGGAGCTTTCTTT.

This sequence joins TRBV28 and TRBJ1-5; D call uncertain. The germline gives CDR1 MDHEN, CDR2 SYDVKM. This CDR3 has 14 amino acids. Trimming shortened V by 3 bases and J by 6 bases, and 12 bases separated the two germline ends. The DNA for the CDR3 is TGTGCCAGCAGTTTTCACACGGCGGGTCAGCCCCAGCATTTT. It yields the protein CASSFHTAGQPQHF.

V is TRBV9 and J is TRBJ1-1; D may be TRBD1 (6 bases). Trimming cost V 4 bases and J 10 bases, with 17 bases left between them. The germline gives CDR1 SGDLS, CDR2 YYNGEE. The CDR3 is 13 residues long. The DNA for the CDR3 is TGTGCCAGCAGCACCCTGGAGGGGGGGAGAGCTTTCTTT. Translated: CASSTLEGGRAFF.

This clone occurred once. The genes are TRBV27 and TRBJ1-3; unclear D gene. The CDR3 is 16 residues long. Germline assignment: CDR1 MNHEY and CDR2 SMNVEV (reference sequence). V was cut by 4 bases and J by 0 bases, with 13 bases left in between. Here the CDR3 reads CASSSASYNSGNTIYF. The CDR3 DNA sequence: TGTGCCAGCAGTTCCGCCTCCTATAACTCTGGAAACACCATATATTTT.

The chain recombines TRBV18 with TRBJ2-5; TRBD2 aligns across 9 bases. Germline V gene lookup returns CDR1 KGHSH and CDR2 LQKENI. The CDR3 runs 16 residues. The ends lost 1 base at V and 3 bases at J; junction bases unmatched: 6. CDR3 amino acids: CASSPLSGGPKETQYF. The CDR3 DNA follows: TGTGCCAGCTCACCACTTAGCGGGGGCCCAAAAGAGACCCAGTACTTC.

J is TRBJ2-7 and V is TRBV29-1; 7 bases are shared with TRBD1. Per germline, CDR1 SQVTM and CDR2 ANQGSEA. The CDR3 totals 12 residues. Trimming cost V 5 bases and J 2 bases; bases outside gene matches: 3. CDR3 coding DNA: TGCAGCGTTAACAGGGGCCCCTACGAGCAGTACTTC. Translation gives CSVNRGPYEQYF.

To note about this clone: Other DNA sequences in the same sample also yield this CDR3. V usage is TRBV28 and J usage is TRBJ1-5; TRBD1 aligns across 11 bases. With V trimmed by 6 bases and J by 7 bases, 5 bases remained unmatched. This CDR3 spans 14 amino acids. CDR1 MDHEN and CDR2 SYDVKM come from the germline V gene. CDR3 region: CASRPGQGGQPQHF. The CDR3 DNA follows: TGTGCCAGCAGGCCGGGACAGGGGGGCCAGCCCCAGCATTTT.

The chain has TRBV19 and TRBJ1-5; D gene ambiguous. The CDR3 totals 15 residues. Germline V gene data show CDR1 as LNHDA and CDR2 as SQIVND (reference sequence). V was clipped by 5 bases and J by 4 bases, with 15 bases between them. The CDR3 DNA follows: TGTGCCAGTAGTCGAGAAGGGCAGGCGAATCAGCCCCAGCATTTT. Protein product: CASSREGQANQPQHF. Full variable domain (rest looked up from reference TRBV19 and TRBJ1-5): DGGITQSPKYLFRKEGQNVTLSCEQNLNHDAMYWYRQDPGQGLRLIYYSQIVNDFQKGDIAEGYSVSREKKESFPLTVTSAQKNPTAFYLCASSREGQANQPQHFGDGTRLSIL.

The gene calls are TRBV7-3 and TRBJ2-2; 8 bases map to TRBD2. The germline V gene has CDR1 SGHTA and CDR2 FQGTGA. The V segment lost 8 bases and the J segment 6 bases; nucleotides outside the gene matches: 5. The CDR3 is 13 amino acids. This chain's CDR3 is CASRTSYAGELFF. The CDR3 region has the DNA TGTGCCAGCCGGACTAGCTACGCCGGGGAGCTGTTTTTT.

CDR3 nucleotides: TGTGCCAGTCGGTCTTCAAGCACAGATACGCAGTATTTT. Amino acids: CASRSSSTDTQYF. The chain carries TRBV19 and TRBJ2-3; D unresolved. Germline loops: CDR1 LNHDA, CDR2 SQIVND (reference sequence). The CDR3 spans 13 residues. V gave up 8 bases and J gave up 0 bases, with 9 bases separating them.

V gene TRBV5-1 combines with J gene TRBJ2-2; TRBD2 agrees at 10 bases. The germline gives CDR1 SGHRS, CDR2 YFSETQ. With V trimmed by 2 bases and J by 4 bases, 5 bases remained unmatched. The CDR3 is made up of 16 amino acids. The CDR3 coding sequence is TGCGCCAGCAGCTTAGGGACTAGCGTGCGCACCGGGGAGCTGTTTTTT. This encodes CASSLGTSVRTGELFF.

The chain recombines TRBV6-5 with TRBJ1-2; a weak D match, TRBD1 (6 bases). The germline V and J ends were trimmed by 4 bases and 2 bases, with 14 bases remaining between them. CDR1 MNHEY and CDR2 SVGAGI come from the germline V gene. The CDR3 covers 15 residues. CDR3: CASSFHEGGNYGYTF. The CDR3 DNA follows: TGTGCCAGCAGTTTCCATGAGGGGGGAAACTATGGCTACACCTTC.

The chain is built from TRBV30 and TRBJ1-5; maybe TRBD1 (5 bases). This CDR3 has 14 amino acids. Germline assignment: CDR1 GTSNPN and CDR2 SVGIG (reference sequence). V dropped 5 bases and J dropped 6 bases, with 17 bases sitting between them. Here the CDR3 reads CAWGQGDDIQPQHF. The CDR3 bases are TGTGCCTGGGGCCAAGGGGATGATATTCAGCCCCAGCATTTT.

Here the CDR3 DNA reads TGTGCCAGCAGGGGGACAGCGAGCTCTGGAAACACCATATATTTT. This encodes CASRGTASSGNTIYF. The chain combines TRBV6-5 with TRBJ1-3; 7 nucleotides align to TRBD1. The germline V gene encodes CDR1 MNHEY and CDR2 SVGAGI. V dropped 6 bases and J dropped 0; count of bases not matched to a gene: 5. This CDR3 has 15 residues.

The genes are TRBV5-1 and TRBJ2-1; D tentatively reads TRBD1 or TRBD2 (6 bases each). V gave up 5 bases and J gave up 5 bases, with 20 bases separating them. The CDR3 totals 16 residues. Germline CDR1 SGHRS, CDR2 YFSETQ. The CDR3 coding sequence is TGCGCCAGCAGTATCGGGGGCCCCCTACACCACAATGAGCAGTTCTTC. Its protein is CASSIGGPLHHNEQFF.